What follows are 17 T cell receptor beta chains derived from one specimen sequenced in a study of cytotoxic CD8 clonotypes in ibrutinib-treated CLL. Using immunoSEQ multiplex PCR, the repertoire was profiled, and TCRdb retains in-frame clones only, with some absent. The sample consists of under 300,000 clones, 76% of them appearing once. The sample was PBMCs, taken at disease progression, from a patient treated with ibrutinib. These receptors were collected from a human donor with chronic lymphocytic leukemia.

The CDR3 DNA reads as TGTGCCAGCAGTGACTCCGGGACAGGGGTTCAGCCCCAGCATTTT. Its translation: CASSDSGTGVQPQHF. The genes are TRBV6-1 and TRBJ1-5; 10 bases align to TRBD1. Germline V CDR1 and CDR2: MNHNS, SASEGT. Trimming took 3 bases from V and 6 from J; bases not matched to a gene: 5. The length of the CDR3 is 15 residues.

The chain is built from TRBV10-3 and TRBJ2-7; 8 nucleotides align to TRBD2. The length of the CDR3 is 16 residues. The germline V gene encodes CDR1 ENHRY and CDR2 SYGVKD. V dropped 3 bases and J dropped 4; count of bases not matched to a gene: 11. The CDR3 protein is CAISDGASSGQYEQYF. CDR3 DNA: TGTGCCATCAGTGATGGTGCTTCTAGCGGGCAATACGAGCAGTACTTC.

The chain links TRBV7-8 to TRBJ1-3; TRBD1 agrees at 9 bases. CDR3 length: 16 amino acids. Germline V gives CDR1 SGHVS, CDR2 FQNEAQ. The J segment lost 0 bases and the V segment lost 5 bases, leaving 5 bases of the junction unmatched. For the CDR3, the DNA is TGTGCCAGCAGCCCGCGGACAGGGGACTCTGGAAACACCATATATTTT. Residues: CASSPRTGDSGNTIYF.

Comment on this clone: This could be a read error, since a much larger clone is one nucleotide away. The chain carries TRBV6-6 and TRBJ2-5; D is ambiguous. V lost 6 bases, J lost 3 bases, and 5 bases lay in between. Looked up from germline, CDR1 is MNHNY and CDR2 is SVGAGI (reference sequence). The length of the CDR3 is 11 residues. As DNA, the CDR3 is TGTGCCAGCAGCCTCGAAGAGACCCAGTACTTC. The encoded protein is CASSLEETQYF.

The chain employs TRBV11-3 and TRBJ2-5, with D tentatively TRBD1 (6 bases). Trimming pared 3 bases from V and 5 bases from J, leaving 10 bases between. Germline V CDR1 and CDR2: SGHNT, YENEEA. This CDR3 is built from 13 residues. The CDR3 here is CASSFEQGETQYF. For the CDR3, the DNA is TGTGCCAGCAGCTTCGAGCAGGGGGAGACCCAGTACTTC.

The chain has TRBV19 and TRBJ2-2; D is uncertain. The V end was cut by 2 bases, the J end by 5 bases, with 12 bases between. The germline CDR1 and CDR2 sequences are LNHDA and SQIVND (reference sequence). The CDR3 runs 15 residues. The CDR3 nucleotides are TGTGCCAGTAGTATAAACGCAGTTCCAACCGGGGAGCTGTTTTTT. Translating it yields CASSINAVPTGELFF. Using reference TRBV19 and TRBJ2-2 for the parts outside the CDR3, the full variable domain is DGGITQSPKYLFRKEGQNVTLSCEQNLNHDAMYWYRQDPGQGLRLIYYSQIVNDFQKGDIAEGYSVSREKKESFPLTVTSAQKNPTAFYLCASSINAVPTGELFFGEGSRLTVL.

V and J are TRBV25-1 and TRBJ1-6; the D gene is possibly TRBD1 (5 bases). Trimming took off 7 bases at V and 2 bases at J, with 12 bases between the two ends. Germline-derived CDR1 and CDR2 are MGHDK and SYGVNS. The CDR3 loop spans 15 amino acids. DNA of the CDR3: TGTGCCAGCAAAAGACAGCAACCCTATAATTCACCCCTCCACTTT. It codes for CASKRQQPYNSPLHF.

J is TRBJ2-5 and V is TRBV6-6; no clear D. Trimming took 5 bases from V and 4 from J, leaving 5 bases between them. The CDR3 loop spans 11 amino acids. Germline lookup yields CDR1 MNHNY and CDR2 SVGAGI (reference sequence). The CDR3 spells CASSLIETQYF. CDR3 DNA sequence: TGTGCCAGCAGTCTCATAGAGACCCAGTACTTC.

This chain joins TRBV10-3 and TRBJ2-2, with D possibly matching TRBD2 (5 bases). Germline loops: CDR1 ENHRY, CDR2 SYGVKD. Between the trimmed V and J ends, which lost 9 bases and 1 base, there was a span of 9 bases. CDR3 size: 13 residues. The CDR3 DNA reads as TGTGCCATGAGAGCGGAGAACACCGGGGAGCTGTTTTTT. Translation gives CAMRAENTGELFF.

A single count supports this clone. V usage is TRBV23-1 and J usage is TRBJ2-7; 16 bases are shared with TRBD2. TRBV23-1 is marked as an open reading frame, function uncertain. The CDR3 consists of 19 residues. V dropped 3 bases and J dropped 5; count of bases not matched to a gene: 13. CDR3 sequence reads: CASSQGFGTSGRARHEQYF. The DNA for the CDR3 is TGCGCCAGCAGTCAGGGGTTTGGGACTAGCGGGAGGGCGCGGCACGAGCAGTACTTC.

The J gene is TRBJ2-7, the V gene TRBV2; D might be TRBD2 (5 bases). CDR1 and CDR2 (germline): SNHLY, FYNNEI. This CDR3 spans 14 amino acids. Trimming took 4 bases from V and 3 from J, leaving 13 bases between them. CDR3 nucleotides: TGTGCCAGCAGTGTCTGGTCACGGGACTACGAGCAGTACTTC. Its translation: CASSVWSRDYEQYF.

The rearrangement uses TRBV27 and TRBJ2-1, with 15 bases fitting TRBD2. Germline CDR1 MNHEY, CDR2 SMNVEV (reference sequence). The CDR3 is made up of 17 amino acids. The V gene end was trimmed by 5 bases and the J gene end by 6 bases; junction bases not matched to a gene: 8. Here the CDR3 DNA reads TGTGCCAGCAGTACCACCAGGACTAGCGGGAGGGTCAATGAGCAGTTCTTC. This translates into CASSTTRTSGRVNEQFF.

The CDR3 DNA is TGTGCCAGCAGTGCCTGGACAGGGGCGGAGACTGAAGCTTTCTTT. It translates to CASSAWTGAETEAFF. V usage is TRBV6-1 and J usage is TRBJ1-1, with 9 bases matching TRBD1. Trimming took 4 bases from V and 5 from J; bases not matched to a gene: 8. Germline V gene sequence: CDR1 MNHNS, CDR2 SASEGT. The CDR3 sequence is 15 residues long.

The chain combines TRBV11-2 with TRBJ2-7; 9 bases align to TRBD1. V trimming: 4 bases; J trimming: 0 bases; junction bases outside the gene matches: 1. CDR1 is SGHAT, CDR2 FQNNGV, per germline. The CDR3 covers 14 residues. CDR3 residues: CASSWDRVSYEQYF. CDR3 nucleotide sequence: TGTGCCAGCAGCTGGGACAGGGTCTCCTACGAGCAGTACTTC.

The chain is built from TRBV14 and TRBJ2-7; D perhaps matches TRBD2 (6 bases). This CDR3 is built from 14 residues. Trimming shortened V by 4 bases and J by 2 bases, and 12 bases separated the two germline ends. Germline V gene sequence: CDR1 SGHDN, CDR2 FVKESK. The CDR3 DNA is TGTGCCAGCAGCCCCGCGGGGCTCGCCTACGAGCAGTACTTC. It encodes CASSPAGLAYEQYF.

The V call is TRBV5-6, the J call TRBJ2-3; D is ambiguous. The CDR3 contains 12 residues. V was clipped by 3 bases and J by 5 bases, with 7 bases between them. Germline V gene lookup returns CDR1 SGHDT and CDR2 YYEEEE. Here the CDR3 reads CASSSTGDTQYF. The CDR3 DNA reads TGTGCCAGCAGCTCGACTGGAGATACGCAGTATTTT.

The chain recombines TRBV29-1 with TRBJ2-5; D unresolved. V lost 3 bases to trimming and J lost 0 bases, with 8 bases between them. Per the germline V gene, CDR1 is SQVTM and CDR2 is ANQGSEA. The CDR3 runs 13 residues. CDR3 residues: CSVDRNNQETQYF. The CDR3 nucleotides read TGCAGCGTTGATCGGAATAACCAAGAGACCCAGTACTTC.